The 3 T cell receptor beta chains in this list originate from one sample, sequenced in a study of patients and donors after allogeneic stem cell transplantation. In TCRdb, the RT-PCR reads were re-called with MiXCR into one record per CDR3 protein. The repertoire holds roughly 940,000 distinct CDR3 sequences, with under 20% as singletons. The sample comprised blood, either unsorted or a sorted T cell fraction (not recorded which). The receptors originated from a human donor who was either an allogeneic HSCT recipient or a stem cell or donor lymphocyte infusion donor (not recorded which). It is not recorded whose cells these are; they may come from a transplant donor.

This chain links TRBV6-1 with TRBJ1-1; D is undetermined. Trimming shortened V by 7 bases and J by 2 bases, and 14 bases separated the two germline ends. Germline CDR1 MNHNS, CDR2 SASEGT. The CDR3 consists of 14 residues. CDR3 loop: CASNPMDQNTEAFF. The CDR3 DNA reads TGTGCCAGCAATCCGATGGACCAAAACACTGAAGCTTTCTTT.

The V gene is TRBV7-8, the J gene TRBJ2-7, with a possible D match to TRBD1 (6 bases). V was trimmed by 7 bases and J by 2 bases, leaving 15 bases between them. The CDR3 is made up of 14 amino acids. Germline CDR1 SGHVS, CDR2 FQNEAQ. The CDR3 spells CASTPGASAYEQYF. In DNA form, the CDR3 reads TGTGCCAGCACCCCAGGGGCAAGCGCCTACGAGCAGTACTTC. The variable domain in full, completed from reference TRBV7-8 and TRBJ2-7, reads GAGVSQSPRYKVAKRGQDVALRCDPISGHVSLFWYQQALGQGPEFLTYFQNEAQLDKSGLPSDRFFAERPEGSVSTLKIQRTQQEDSAVYLCASTPGASAYEQYFGPGTRLTVT.

This clonotype was counted between two and nine times. The genes are TRBV30 and TRBJ2-2; D may be TRBD2 (6 bases). CDR1 is GTSNPN, CDR2 SVGIG, per germline (reference sequence). The CDR3 totals 16 residues. The V gene lost 1 base and the J gene lost 3 bases, with 15 bases spanning the gap. This CDR3 is CAWSDPGRDYTGELFF. The CDR3, as DNA: TGTGCCTGGAGTGACCCCGGACGGGACTACACCGGGGAGCTGTTTTTT.